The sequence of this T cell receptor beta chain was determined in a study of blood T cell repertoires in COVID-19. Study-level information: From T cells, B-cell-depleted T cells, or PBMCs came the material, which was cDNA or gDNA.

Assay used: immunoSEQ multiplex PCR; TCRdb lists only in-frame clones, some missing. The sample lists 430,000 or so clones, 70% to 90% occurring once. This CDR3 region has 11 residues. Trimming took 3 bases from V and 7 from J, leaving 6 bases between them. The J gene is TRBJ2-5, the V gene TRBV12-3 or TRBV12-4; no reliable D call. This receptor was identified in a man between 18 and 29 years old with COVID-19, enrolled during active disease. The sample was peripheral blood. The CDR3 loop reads CASSFSRTQYF. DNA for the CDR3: TGTGCCAGCAGTTTCTCGAGGACCCAGTACTTC.